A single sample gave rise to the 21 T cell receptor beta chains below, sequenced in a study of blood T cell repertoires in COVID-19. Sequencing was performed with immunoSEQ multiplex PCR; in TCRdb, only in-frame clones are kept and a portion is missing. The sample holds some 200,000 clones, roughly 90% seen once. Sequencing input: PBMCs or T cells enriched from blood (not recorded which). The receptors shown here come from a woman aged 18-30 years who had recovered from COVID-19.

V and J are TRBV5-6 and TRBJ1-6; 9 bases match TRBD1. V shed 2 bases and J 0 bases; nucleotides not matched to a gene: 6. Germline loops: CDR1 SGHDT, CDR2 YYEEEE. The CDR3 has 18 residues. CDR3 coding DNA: TGTGCCAGCAGCTTACGACAGGGGGATTACTCCTATAATTCACCCCTCCACTTT. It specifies CASSLRQGDYSYNSPLHF.

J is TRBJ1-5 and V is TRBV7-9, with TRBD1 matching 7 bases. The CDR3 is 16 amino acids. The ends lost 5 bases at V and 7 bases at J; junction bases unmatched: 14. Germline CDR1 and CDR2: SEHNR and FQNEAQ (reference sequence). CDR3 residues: CASSHYSTGRGQPQHF. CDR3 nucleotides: TGTGCCAGCAGCCATTATTCGACAGGGAGAGGACAGCCCCAGCATTTT.

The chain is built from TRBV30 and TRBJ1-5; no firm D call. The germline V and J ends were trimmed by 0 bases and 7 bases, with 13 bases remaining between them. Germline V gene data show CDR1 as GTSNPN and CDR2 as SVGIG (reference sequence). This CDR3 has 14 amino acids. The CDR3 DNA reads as TGTGCCTGGAGTGTACTTGACCGAGGGCAGCCCCAGCATTTT. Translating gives CAWSVLDRGQPQHF.

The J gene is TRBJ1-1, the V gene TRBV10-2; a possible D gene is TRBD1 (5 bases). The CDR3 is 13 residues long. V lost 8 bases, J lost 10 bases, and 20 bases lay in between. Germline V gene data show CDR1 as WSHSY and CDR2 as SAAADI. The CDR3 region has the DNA TGCGCCAGCGTCTCTAAAGGGCAGGGCTCAGCTTTCTTT. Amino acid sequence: CASVSKGQGSAFF.

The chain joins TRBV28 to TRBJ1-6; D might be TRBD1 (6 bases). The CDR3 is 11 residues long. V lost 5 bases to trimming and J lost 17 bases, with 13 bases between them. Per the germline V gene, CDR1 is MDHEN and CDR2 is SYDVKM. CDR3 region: CASSTEGEIHF. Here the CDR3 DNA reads TGTGCCAGCAGTACCGAGGGGGAGATCCACTTT.

The CDR3 is CASSYSASGARGEQFF. As DNA, the CDR3 is TGTGCCAGCAGTTACAGCGCTAGCGGGGCTCGGGGTGAGCAGTTCTTC. The V and J genes are TRBV6-2 or TRBV6-3 and TRBJ2-1; 9 nucleotides match TRBD2. There are 16 residues in the CDR3. Germline CDR1 and CDR2: MNHEY and SVGEGT. V shed 2 bases, J shed 9 bases, and the junction held 11 bases outside the gene matches.

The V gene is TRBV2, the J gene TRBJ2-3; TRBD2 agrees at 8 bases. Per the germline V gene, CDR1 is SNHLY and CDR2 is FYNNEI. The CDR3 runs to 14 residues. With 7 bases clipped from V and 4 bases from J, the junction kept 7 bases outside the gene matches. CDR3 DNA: TGTGCCAGCAACCGGGGGGGACCATCAGATACGCAGTATTTT. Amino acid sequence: CASNRGGPSDTQYF.

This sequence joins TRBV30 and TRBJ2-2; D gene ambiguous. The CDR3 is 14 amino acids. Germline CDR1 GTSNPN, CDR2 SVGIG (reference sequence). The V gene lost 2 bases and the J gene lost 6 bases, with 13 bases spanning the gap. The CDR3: CAWSRLTSAGELFF. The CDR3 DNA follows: TGTGCCTGGAGTAGACTGACGTCGGCCGGGGAGCTGTTTTTT. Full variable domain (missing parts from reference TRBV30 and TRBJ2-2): SQTIHQWPATLVQPVGSPLSLECTVEGTSNPNLYWYRQAAGRGLQLLFYSVGIGQISSEVPQNLSASRPQDRQFILSSKKLLLSDSGFYLCAWSRLTSAGELFFGEGSRLTVL.

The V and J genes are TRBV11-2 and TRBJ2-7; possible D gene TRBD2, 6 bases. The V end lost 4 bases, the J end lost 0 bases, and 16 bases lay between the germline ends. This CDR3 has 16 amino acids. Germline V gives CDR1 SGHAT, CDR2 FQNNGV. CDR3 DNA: TGTGCCAGCAGCTACGGGACTCCTGATATCTCCTACGAGCAGTACTTC. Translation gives CASSYGTPDISYEQYF.

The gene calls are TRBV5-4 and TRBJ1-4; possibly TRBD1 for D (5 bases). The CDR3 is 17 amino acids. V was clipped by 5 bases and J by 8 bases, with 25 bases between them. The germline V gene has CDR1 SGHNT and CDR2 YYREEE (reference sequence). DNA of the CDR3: TGTGCCAGCAGTGGGAATCCTGATTTTCCTCGGGGGGAAAAACTGTTTTTT. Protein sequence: CASSGNPDFPRGEKLFF.

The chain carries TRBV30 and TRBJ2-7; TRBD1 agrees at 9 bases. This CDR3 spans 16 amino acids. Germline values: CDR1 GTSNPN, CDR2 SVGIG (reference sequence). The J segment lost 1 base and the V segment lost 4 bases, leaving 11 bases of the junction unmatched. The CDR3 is CAWKLIRDRESYEQYF. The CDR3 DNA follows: TGTGCCTGGAAGTTAATCCGGGACAGGGAGTCCTACGAGCAGTACTTC. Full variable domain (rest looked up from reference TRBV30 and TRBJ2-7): SQTIHQWPATLVQPVGSPLSLECTVEGTSNPNLYWYRQAAGRGLQLLFYSVGIGQISSEVPQNLSASRPQDRQFILSSKKLLLSDSGFYLCAWKLIRDRESYEQYFGPGTRLTVT.

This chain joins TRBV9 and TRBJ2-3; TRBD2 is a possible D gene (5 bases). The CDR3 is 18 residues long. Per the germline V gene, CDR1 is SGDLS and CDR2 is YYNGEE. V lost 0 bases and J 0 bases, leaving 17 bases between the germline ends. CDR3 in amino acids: CASSVGVAGGPSTDTQYF. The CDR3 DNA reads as TGTGCCAGCAGCGTAGGGGTTGCGGGCGGGCCTAGCACAGATACGCAGTATTTT.

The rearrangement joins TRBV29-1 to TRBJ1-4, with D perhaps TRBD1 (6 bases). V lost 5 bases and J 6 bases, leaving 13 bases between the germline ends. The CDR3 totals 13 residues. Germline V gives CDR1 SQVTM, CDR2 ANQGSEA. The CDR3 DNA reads TGCAGCGTTAAGGACAGCTCGGATGAAAAACTGTTTTTT. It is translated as CSVKDSSDEKLFF.

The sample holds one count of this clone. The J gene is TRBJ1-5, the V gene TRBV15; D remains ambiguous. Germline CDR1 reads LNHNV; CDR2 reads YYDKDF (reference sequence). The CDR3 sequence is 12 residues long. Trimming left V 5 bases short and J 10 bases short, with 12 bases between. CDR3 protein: CATSSNAGPQHF. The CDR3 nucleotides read TGTGCCACCAGCTCAAATGCGGGTCCCCAGCATTTT.

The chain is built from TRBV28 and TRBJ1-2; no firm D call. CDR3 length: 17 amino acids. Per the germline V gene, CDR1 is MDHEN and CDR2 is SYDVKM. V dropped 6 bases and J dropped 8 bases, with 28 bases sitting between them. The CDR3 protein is CASSSSRSGEVSRGYTF. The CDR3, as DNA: TGTGCCAGCAGCTCCTCAAGGTCTGGGGAGGTAAGTAGAGGCTACACCTTC.

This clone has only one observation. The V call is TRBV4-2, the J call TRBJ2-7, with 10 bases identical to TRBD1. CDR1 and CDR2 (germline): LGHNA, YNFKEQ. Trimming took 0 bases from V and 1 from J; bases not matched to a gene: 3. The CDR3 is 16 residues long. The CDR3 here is CASSQEEGQGSYEQYF. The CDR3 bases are TGTGCCAGCAGCCAAGAGGAGGGACAGGGGTCCTACGAGCAGTACTTC.

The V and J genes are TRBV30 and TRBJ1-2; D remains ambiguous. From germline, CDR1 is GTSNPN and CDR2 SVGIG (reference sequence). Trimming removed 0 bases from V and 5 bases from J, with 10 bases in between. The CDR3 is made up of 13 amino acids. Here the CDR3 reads CAWSVRSGYGYTF. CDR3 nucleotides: TGTGCCTGGAGTGTCCGGTCGGGGTATGGCTACACCTTC.

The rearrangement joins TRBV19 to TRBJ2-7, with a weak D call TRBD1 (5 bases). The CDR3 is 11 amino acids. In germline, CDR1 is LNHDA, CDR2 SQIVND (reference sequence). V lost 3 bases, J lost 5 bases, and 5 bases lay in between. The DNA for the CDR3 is TGTGCCAGTAGTATGGGGCACGAGCAGTACTTC. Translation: CASSMGHEQYF. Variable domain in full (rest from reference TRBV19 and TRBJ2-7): DGGITQSPKYLFRKEGQNVTLSCEQNLNHDAMYWYRQDPGQGLRLIYYSQIVNDFQKGDIAEGYSVSREKKESFPLTVTSAQKNPTAFYLCASSMGHEQYFGPGTRLTVT.

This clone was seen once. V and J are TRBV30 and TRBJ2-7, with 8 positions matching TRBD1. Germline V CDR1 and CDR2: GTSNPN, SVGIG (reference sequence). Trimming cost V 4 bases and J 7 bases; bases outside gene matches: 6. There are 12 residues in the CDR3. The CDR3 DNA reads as TGTGCCTGGACGGACAGGGCGGGGGAGCAGTACTTC. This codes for CAWTDRAGEQYF.

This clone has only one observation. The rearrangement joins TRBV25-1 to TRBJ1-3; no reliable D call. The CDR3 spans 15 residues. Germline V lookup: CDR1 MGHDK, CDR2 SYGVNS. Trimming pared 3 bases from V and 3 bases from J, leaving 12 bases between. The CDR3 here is CASSELTSFGNTIYF. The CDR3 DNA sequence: TGTGCCAGCAGTGAGTTGACATCCTTTGGAAACACCATATATTTT.

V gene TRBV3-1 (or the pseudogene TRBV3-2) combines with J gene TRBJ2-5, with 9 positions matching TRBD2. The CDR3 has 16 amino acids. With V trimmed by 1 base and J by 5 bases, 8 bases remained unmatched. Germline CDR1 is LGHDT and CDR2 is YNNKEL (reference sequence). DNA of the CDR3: TGTGCCAGCAGCCAAGCTAGGCGGGGGGGCCGGGAGACCCAGTACTTC. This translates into CASSQARRGGRETQYF.